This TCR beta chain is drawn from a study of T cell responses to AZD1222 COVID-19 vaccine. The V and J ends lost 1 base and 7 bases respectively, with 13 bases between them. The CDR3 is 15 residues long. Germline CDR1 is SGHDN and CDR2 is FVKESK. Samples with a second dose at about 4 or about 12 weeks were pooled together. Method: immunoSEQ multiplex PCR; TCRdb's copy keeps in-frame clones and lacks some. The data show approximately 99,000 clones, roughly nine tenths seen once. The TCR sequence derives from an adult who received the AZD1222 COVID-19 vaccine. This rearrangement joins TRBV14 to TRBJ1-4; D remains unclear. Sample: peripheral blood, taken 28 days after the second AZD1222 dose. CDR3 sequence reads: CASSQGLLPIEKLFF. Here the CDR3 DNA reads TGTGCCAGCAGCCAAGGGCTACTCCCGATTGAAAAACTGTTTTTT. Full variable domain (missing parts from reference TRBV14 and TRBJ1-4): EAGVTQFPSHSVIEKGQTVTLRCDPISGHDNLYWYRRVMGKEIKFLLHFVKESKQDESGMPNNRFLAERTGGTYSTLKVQPAELEDSGVYFCASSQGLLPIEKLFFGSGTQLSVL.